The sequence of this T cell receptor (beta chain) was determined in a study of OX40 agonist ivuxolimab in advanced cancers. Study-wide context: Patient treatment consisted of intravenous ivuxolimab administration every 2 weeks at 0.01 to 10 mg/kg.

Per germline, CDR1 LGHNA and CDR2 YSLEER. This CDR3 has 15 amino acids. V gave up 1 base and J gave up 0 bases, with 7 bases separating them. In the case of this clone: The target antigen is unknown.

Some clones are missing from TCRdb's copy, which holds only in-frame ones; the method was immunoSEQ multiplex PCR. In the table there are more than 60,000 clones, around 92% of which are singletons. Findings of the study overall: Doses of 0.1 to 3.0 mg/kg were accompanied by clonal expansion of CD4+ and CD8+ blood T cells by week 6. In general, CD8+ T cells held more expanded clones than CD4+ did, on average. Among patients with partial responses at 0.1-3.0 mg/kg, clonal expansion was among the lowest.

The clonotype was recovered from an adult with an advanced solid tumor such as melanoma, head and neck, liver or kidney cancer. Sequencing was performed on CD4+ or CD8+ T cells sorted from blood, taken in a trial of the OX40 agonist ivuxolimab. The chain carries TRBV4-3 and TRBJ1-5, with a weak D call TRBD1 (5 bases). CDR3 bases: TGCGCCAGCAGCCAAGGGACAAGTAGCAATCAGCCCCAGCATTTT. It encodes CASSQGTSSNQPQHF.